The entry below describes one T cell receptor (beta chain). Its antigen is not known. Sample-barcoded 5' priming and a J-beta primer mix drove a second PCR of roughly 6 to 12 cycles. A single record per CDR3 protein comes from TCRdb applying MiXCR to the 5' RACE reads. The sample consists of fewer than 1,000,000 distinct CDR3 sequences, about 42% of them appearing once. This sample was included in a study of blood T cells in healthy people across ages. Study results and limitations: Diversity estimates drawn from one million T cells were deemed underestimates. The study could not conclusively compare naive and antigen-experienced cells, given its unsorted PBMCs. The donors' CMV status was not determined, possibly confounding changes in expanded clonotypes.

The V gene lost 8 bases and the J gene lost 5 bases, with 16 bases spanning the gap. Per the germline V gene, CDR1 is GTSNPN and CDR2 is SVGIG (reference sequence). This CDR3 comprises 13 residues. The source is an elderly man in good health. Source material: blood. The chain joins TRBV30 to TRBJ2-1; D remains unclear. CDR3 nucleotide sequence: TGTGCCGTAACTGACTGGAGCCACAATGAGCAGTTCTTC. Translation: CAVTDWSHNEQFF.